This T cell receptor (beta chain) was sequenced for a study of T cell changes during pregnancy in multiple sclerosis. The V and J ends lost 5 bases and 4 bases respectively, with 10 bases between them. CDR3 size: 13 residues. In germline, CDR1 is LGHNT, CDR2 FRNRAP. Only in-frame clones appear in the TCRdb table, and some are missing; sequencing was by immunoSEQ multiplex PCR. The sample gives around 80,000 clones, nearly 95% of which show up once; about 1% is in the top ten. V is TRBV12-5 and J is TRBJ2-3; D uncertain. This TCR was sampled from a female donor in good health, enrolled as a control in a pregnancy study. This specimen consisted of peripheral blood, obtained in the second trimester of pregnancy. For the CDR3, the DNA is TGTGCTAGTGGTCCTAGTGGCGCAGATACGCAGTATTTT. Translation: CASGPSGADTQYF.